What follows describes a single T cell receptor beta chain. The data originate from a study of T cells after yellow fever vaccination. Germline assignment: CDR1 SGDLS and CDR2 YYNGEE. The CDR3 totals 14 residues. Trimming stripped 3 bases from V and 0 bases from J, with 7 bases between. TCRdb re-derived calls from the 5' RACE reads in MiXCR, one entry per CDR3 protein. The data show about 330,000 distinct CDR3 sequences, approximately 4% seen once. The chain links TRBV9 to TRBJ1-3, with unresolved D. The material sequenced was PBMCs, taken 5 days after the yellow fever booster vaccination. The clonotype comes from a man aged 18 to 29 who received the YFV17D yellow fever vaccine. The CDR3 nucleotides are TGTGCCAGCAGCGCGACTTTCTCTGGAAACACCATATATTTT. Amino acids: CASSATFSGNTIYF.